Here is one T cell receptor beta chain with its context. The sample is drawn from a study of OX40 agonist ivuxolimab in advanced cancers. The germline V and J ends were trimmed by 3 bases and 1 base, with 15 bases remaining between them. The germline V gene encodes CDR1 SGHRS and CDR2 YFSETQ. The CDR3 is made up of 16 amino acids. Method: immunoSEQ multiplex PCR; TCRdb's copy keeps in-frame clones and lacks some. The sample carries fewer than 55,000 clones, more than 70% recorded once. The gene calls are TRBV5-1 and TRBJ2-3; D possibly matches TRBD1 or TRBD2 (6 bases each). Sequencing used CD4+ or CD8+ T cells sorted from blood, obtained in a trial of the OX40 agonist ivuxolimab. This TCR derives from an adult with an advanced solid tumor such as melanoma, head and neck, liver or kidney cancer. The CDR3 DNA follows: TGCGCCAGCAGCTCCACGGGGGCAGGAGGCACAGATACGCAGTATTTT. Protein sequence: CASSSTGAGGTDTQYF.